These T cell receptor beta chains were read from a single sample in a study of T cell changes during pregnancy in multiple sclerosis. The method was immunoSEQ multiplex PCR; TCRdb's version includes in-frame clones alone and lacks a portion of them. The profile shows roughly 31,000 clones, roughly 91% of them singletons. Sequencing used CD8+ T cells from peripheral blood mononuclear cells, obtained before pregnancy. The receptors were sampled from a female donor with multiple sclerosis, enrolled in a pregnancy study. The CDR3 runs from the conserved cysteine through the conserved F or W. The D gene is left open where the match is weak. Size values are once, few and many counts, or a class for expanded clones, and some rows have none.

j_call	v_call	clone_size	d_call	cdr3_aa	cdr3_nt
TRBJ1-1	TRBV6-5	-	-	CASSHPRGGGTEAFF	TGTGCCAGCAGCCACCCCCGGGGGGGTGGCACTGAAGCTTTCTTT
TRBJ1-4	TRBV4-2	-	TRBD1	CASSQTGGAPEKLFF	TGTGCCAGCAGCCAGACAGGGGGCGCCCCCGAAAAACTGTTTTTT
TRBJ2-5	TRBV30	-	-	CAWSGVGGPWETQYF	TGTGCCTGGAGTGGGGTGGGGGGGCCGTGGGAGACCCAGTACTTC
TRBJ2-7	TRBV6-5	-	TRBD2	CASGRGFESYEQYF	TGTGCCAGCGGGAGGGGCTTCGAGTCCTACGAGCAGTACTTC
TRBJ1-6	TRBV13	once	-	CASSFPGLDHLHF	TGTGCCAGCAGCTTTCCCGGGTTAGATCACCTCCACTTT
TRBJ2-7	TRBV4-2	-	TRBD1	CASSQEDRELYEQYF	TGTGCCAGCAGCCAAGAAGACAGGGAATTATACGAGCAGTACTTC
TRBJ2-1	TRBV11-2	-	TRBD2	CASSLGRAGNEQFF	TGTGCCAGCAGCCTCGGGAGGGCCGGCAATGAGCAGTTCTTC
TRBJ2-2	TRBV19	-	-	CASSIDPRTGIDGELFF	TGTGCCAGTAGTATAGATCCTCGGACGGGGATCGACGGGGAGCTGTTTTTT
TRBJ2-7	TRBV6-1	medium-sized	-	CASNLGPYEQYF	TGTGCCAGTAACCTGGGCCCCTACGAGCAGTACTTC
TRBJ1-4	TRBV19	-	TRBD1	CASGRDSGDEKLFF	TGTGCCAGTGGACGGGACAGTGGGGATGAAAAACTGTTTTTT
TRBJ2-7	TRBV6-1	-	TRBD1	CASIPPGTVNYEQYF	TGTGCCAGCATCCCACCCGGGACAGTCAACTACGAGCAGTACTTC
TRBJ2-7	TRBV4-1	-	-	CASSQGGEAFEQYF	TGCGCCAGCAGCCAAGGGGGCGAGGCTTTCGAGCAGTACTTC
TRBJ1-5	TRBV5-1	once	TRBD1	CASSPSPGTGNQPQHF	TGCGCCAGCAGCCCGAGCCCCGGGACAGGCAATCAGCCCCAGCATTTT
TRBJ2-3	TRBV9	-	TRBD2	CASSVATSGGTDTQYF	TGTGCCAGCAGCGTAGCTACTAGCGGGGGGACAGATACGCAGTATTTT
TRBJ2-7	TRBV4-1	few	TRBD1	CASSQRDRGLDEQYF	TGCGCCAGCAGCCAGAGGGACAGGGGGCTTGACGAGCAGTACTTC
TRBJ1-5	TRBV12-5	-	TRBD1	CASGDSPGTVDQPQHF	TGTGCTAGTGGTGACAGCCCAGGGACAGTGGATCAGCCCCAGCATTTT
TRBJ2-1	TRBV27	-	TRBD2	CASSAVAGTYNEQFF	TGTGCCAGCAGTGCTGTAGCGGGAACGTACAATGAGCAGTTCTTC
TRBJ2-7	TRBV7-2	-	TRBD1	CASSLAETGGFEQYF	TGTGCCAGCAGCTTAGCGGAGACAGGGGGCTTCGAGCAGTACTTC
TRBJ1-4	TRBV6-5	-	-	CASSYVGGVGEKLFF	TGTGCCAGCAGTTACGTGGGGGGAGTGGGTGAAAAACTGTTTTTT
TRBJ2-7	TRBV30	-	-	CAWSFEVVEQYF	TGTGCCTGGAGTTTCGAGGTGGTCGAGCAGTACTTC
TRBJ2-3	TRBV2	-	TRBD2	CASSPGLGGTDTQYF	TGTGCCAGCAGCCCGGGACTAGGGGGCACAGATACGCAGTATTTT
TRBJ1-6	TRBV6-5	-	-	CASSYGWASPLHF	TGTGCCAGCAGTTACGGCTGGGCTTCACCCCTCCACTTT
TRBJ1-4	TRBV6-6	-	-	CASREAVNEKLFF	TGTGCCAGCAGAGAGGCAGTTAATGAAAAACTGTTTTTT
TRBJ2-7	TRBV29-1	-	TRBD2	CSVVAGADYYEQYF	TGCAGCGTTGTAGCGGGGGCGGACTACTACGAGCAGTACTTC
TRBJ2-1	TRBV2	-	TRBD1	CASEGTAYNEQFF	TGTGCCAGCGAAGGGACAGCGTACAATGAGCAGTTCTTC
TRBJ1-6	TRBV7-3	-	TRBD1	CASSSDRASYNSPLHF	TGTGCCAGCAGTAGCGACAGGGCTTCCTATAATTCACCCCTCCACTTT
TRBJ2-2	TRBV10-2	-	-	CASSRWGSARVELFF	TGCGCCAGCAGCCGATGGGGAAGTGCCAGGGTGGAGCTGTTTTTT
TRBJ2-2	TRBV30	few	TRBD2	CAWGGESVTGELFF	TGTGCCTGGGGGGGGGAATCGGTCACCGGGGAGCTGTTTTTT
TRBJ2-7	TRBV5-1	-	-	CASSLASGQYEQYF	TGCGCCAGCAGCTTGGCCAGCGGGCAATACGAGCAGTACTTC
TRBJ1-2	TRBV29-1	-	-	CSVVGYGQKAYGYTF	TGCAGCGTTGTCGGTTACGGACAGAAAGCCTATGGCTACACCTTC
TRBJ2-2	TRBV6-1	-	-	CASSSSGEAGELFF	TGTGCCAGCAGTTCTTCCGGAGAGGCGGGGGAGCTGTTTTTT
TRBJ1-5	TRBV4-1	-	-	CASSQVLGNQPQHF	TGCGCCAGCAGCCAAGTGCTCGGTAATCAGCCCCAGCATTTT
TRBJ1-1	TRBV6-4	once	TRBD1	CASSDSPGQEVTEAFF	TGTGCCAGCAGTGACTCCCCGGGACAGGAGGTCACTGAAGCTTTCTTT
TRBJ2-7	TRBV10-3	-	TRBD2	CAIGGVLAYEQYF	TGTGCCATCGGGGGGGTACTAGCCTACGAGCAGTACTTC
TRBJ1-3	TRBV4-3	-	-	CASSHRGKGGNTIYF	TGCGCCAGCAGCCATCGAGGGAAGGGCGGAAACACCATATATTTT
TRBJ2-3	TRBV5-6	-	-	CASSPGWGLPDTQYF	TGTGCCAGCAGCCCCGGGTGGGGACTCCCAGATACGCAGTATTTT
TRBJ1-4	TRBV7-9	-	-	CASVAGESVEKLFF	TGTGCCAGCGTCGCGGGGGAAAGCGTAGAAAAACTGTTTTTT
TRBJ1-4	TRBV27	-	-	CASIEGQGCEKLFF	TGTGCCAGCATCGAGGGGCAGGGGTGTGAAAAACTGTTTTTT
TRBJ1-3	TRBV4-3	-	-	CASSQDWQMNTIYF	TGCGCCAGCAGCCAAGATTGGCAGATGAACACCATATATTTT
TRBJ1-4	TRBV6-1	-	-	CASSEGEVEKLFF	TGTGCCAGCAGTGAAGGGGAGGTTGAAAAACTGTTTTTT
TRBJ2-7	TRBV28	-	TRBD1	CASSPPGQGDYEQYF	TGTGCCAGCAGTCCACCGGGACAGGGGGACTACGAGCAGTACTTC
TRBJ2-1	TRBV11-3	-	TRBD2	CASSPREGPYNEQFF	TGTGCCAGCAGCCCCCGGGAGGGACCCTACAATGAGCAGTTCTTC
TRBJ2-7	TRBV27	-	-	CASSYGRSGYYEQYF	TGTGCCAGCAGTTACGGACGATCAGGGTACTACGAGCAGTACTTC
TRBJ1-6	TRBV5-1	-	-	CASSLEGPAGHSPLHF	TGCGCCAGCAGCTTGGAAGGGCCGGCAGGGCATTCACCCCTCCACTTT
TRBJ2-1	TRBV7-9	-	-	CASSQGHEQFF	TGTGCCAGCAGCCAGGGGCATGAGCAGTTCTTC
TRBJ2-3	TRBV5-1	-	TRBD1	CASSSDRGWTDTQYF	TGCGCCAGCAGCTCGGACAGGGGTTGGACAGATACGCAGTATTTT
TRBJ1-2	TRBV25-1	few	TRBD1	CASSALSTGSPSRF	TGTGCCAGCAGTGCCCTTTCGACAGGGAGCCCTTCGCGGTTC
TRBJ1-2	TRBV6-5	-	-	CASSYGGANGYTF	TGTGCCAGCAGTTACGGGGGCGCCAATGGCTACACCTTC
TRBJ1-2	TRBV19	-	-	CASSIPVGTPNYGYTF	TGTGCCAGTAGTATCCCGGTTGGGACACCTAACTATGGCTACACCTTC